The 12 T cell receptor beta chains given below trace back to one sample, sequenced in a study of blood T cell repertoires in COVID-19. Only in-frame clones appear in the TCRdb table, and some are missing; sequencing was by immunoSEQ multiplex PCR. The sample consists of about 420,000 clones, about 90% of them appearing once. What was sequenced was peripheral blood. The receptors were sampled from a man in his late teens or twenties with COVID-19, enrolled during active disease.

The chain combines TRBV11-3 with TRBJ2-7; no clear D gene. In germline, CDR1 is SGHNT, CDR2 YENEEA. This CDR3 comprises 12 residues. Trimming removed 5 bases from V and 0 bases from J, with 5 bases in between. CDR3 nucleotides: TGTGCCAGCAGCAGGAGCTCCTACGAGCAGTACTTC. It codes for CASSRSSYEQYF.

The chain recombines TRBV19 with TRBJ2-2; a possible D gene is TRBD1 (6 bases). Germline CDR1 LNHDA, CDR2 SQIVND (reference sequence). This CDR3 is built from 17 residues. With 4 bases removed from V and 6 bases from J, the gap between germline ends came to 21 bases. The DNA for the CDR3 is TGTGCCAGTAGTAGAGAAACAGGGTTCTTGGTCTCCGGGGAGCTGTTTTTT. This sequence encodes CASSRETGFLVSGELFF.

This clone was recorded a few times. This sequence joins TRBV7-9 and TRBJ1-5, with 11 positions matching TRBD1. From germline, CDR1 is SEHNR and CDR2 FQNEAQ (reference sequence). The CDR3 sequence is 16 residues long. V lost 5 bases, J lost 5 bases, and 8 bases stayed unmatched. In nucleotides, the CDR3 is TGTGCCAGCAGCGCCTGGGACAGGGGGTTCGATCAGCCCCAGCATTTT. This translates into CASSAWDRGFDQPQHF.

This chain uses TRBV7-9 with TRBJ2-7, with D possibly being TRBD1 (5 bases). The CDR3 sequence is 13 residues long. V lost 5 bases, J lost 2 bases, and 10 bases lay in between. From germline, CDR1 is SEHNR and CDR2 FQNEAQ (reference sequence). The CDR3, as DNA: TGTGCCAGCAGCGCCCGACAGACCTACGAGCAGTACTTC. Translation: CASSARQTYEQYF. The whole variable domain, filled in from reference TRBV7-9 and TRBJ2-7, reads DTGVSQNPRHKITKRGQNVTFRCDPISEHNRLYWYRQTLGQGPEFLTYFQNEAQLEKSRLLSDRFSAERPKGSFSTLEIQRTEQGDSAMYLCASSARQTYEQYFGPGTRLTVT.

This chain links TRBV14 with TRBJ1-6; TRBD1 aligns across 7 bases. Looked up from germline, CDR1 is SGHDN and CDR2 is FVKESK. V trimming: 1 base; J trimming: 1 base; junction bases outside the gene matches: 10. This CDR3 has 19 amino acids. CDR3: CASSQGQDRVWSYNSPLHF. The CDR3 region has the DNA TGTGCCAGCAGCCAAGGCCAAGACAGGGTTTGGTCCTATAATTCACCCCTCCACTTT.

The rearrangement links TRBV19 to TRBJ2-3; TRBD2 matches 10 bases. CDR1 is LNHDA, CDR2 SQIVND, per germline (reference sequence). With 1 base clipped from V and 6 bases from J, the junction kept 10 bases outside the gene matches. This CDR3 spans 17 amino acids. CDR3 amino acids: CASSIVRASGSADTQYF. The CDR3 nucleotides read TGTGCCAGTAGTATAGTGCGGGCTAGCGGGAGTGCTGATACGCAGTATTTT.

The chain employs TRBV5-1 and TRBJ2-1, with 14 positions matching TRBD2. J lost 12 bases, V lost 0 bases, and 11 bases had no gene match. The germline CDR1 and CDR2 sequences are SGHRS and YFSETQ. CDR3 size: 17 residues. The CDR3 loop is CASSLEWRGTSGGTQFF. CDR3 in DNA: TGCGCCAGCAGCTTGGAGTGGCGCGGGACTAGCGGGGGCACGCAGTTCTTC.

The chain joins TRBV5-8 to TRBJ2-1, with 11 nucleotides matching TRBD2. The CDR3 is 16 residues long. The germline CDR1 and CDR2 sequences are SGHTS and YDEGEE. The V gene end was trimmed by 4 bases and the J gene end by 4 bases; junction bases not matched to a gene: 7. Written as DNA, the CDR3 is TGTGCCAGCAGCCCGGGACTAGCGGCCCCGTACAATGAGCAGTTCTTC. Residues: CASSPGLAAPYNEQFF.

The V and J genes are TRBV10-2 and TRBJ1-1; 10 bases are a match to TRBD1. Germline CDR1 WSHSY, CDR2 SAAADI. CDR3 length: 13 residues. V trimming: 8 bases; J trimming: 11 bases; junction bases outside the gene matches: 11. The CDR3 nucleotides read TGCGCCAGCCGGGAGACGGGACAGGGGACGGCTTTCTTT. Its translation: CASRETGQGTAFF.

The CDR3 loop reads CASSIWDSGTDTQYF. The CDR3 nucleotides are TGTGCCAGCAGCATTTGGGACAGCGGCACAGATACGCAGTATTTT. V and J are TRBV21-1 and TRBJ2-3; the D segment call TRBD1 is taken from the table without a DNA check. TRBV21-1 is deemed a pseudogene. This CDR3 spans 15 amino acids.

The rearrangement joins TRBV3-1 (or the pseudogene TRBV3-2) to TRBJ2-6; tentatively, D is TRBD2 (6 bases). V was trimmed by 3 bases and J by 3 bases, leaving 9 bases between them. Germline V CDR1 and CDR2: LGHDT, YNNKEL (reference sequence). This CDR3 has 15 residues. The CDR3 here is CASSQRGGGANVLTF. The CDR3 nucleotides read TGTGCCAGCAGCCAGCGGGGTGGTGGGGCCAACGTCCTGACTTTC.

The V and J genes are TRBV28 and TRBJ2-5; 8 bases are a match to TRBD1. Germline assignment: CDR1 MDHEN and CDR2 SYDVKM. This CDR3 contains 16 residues. With 3 bases clipped from V and 5 bases from J, the junction kept 11 bases outside the gene matches. The CDR3 region is CASSFLGTGRGETQYF. The CDR3 coding sequence is TGTGCCAGCAGTTTTCTCGGGACAGGAAGGGGGGAGACCCAGTACTTC.